Given below is one T cell receptor beta chain in context. Its antigen is unknown. The data were taken from a study of T cell repertoires in cytomegalovirus infection. For the study at large: Indications of both CMV infection and matching HLA type were provided by public TCR beta signatures.

Study-wide points: CMV-specific HLA-C-restricted TCR beta clonotypes dominated the ex vivo response. Totalled public TCR beta family frequency picked out people who carried CMV plus the relevant HLA.

TCRdb used MiXCR to reprocess the reads, holding one entry per CDR3 protein. This sample has just under 300,000 distinct CDR3 sequences; 9.6% occur once, and the top ten carry 2% to 3%. This CDR3 comprises 17 residues. Germline CDR1 reads MDHEN; CDR2 reads SYDVKM. V dropped 4 bases and J dropped 0 bases, with 13 bases sitting between them. Source material: PBMCs. J is TRBJ1-6 and V is TRBV28; no clear D. This receptor was obtained from a human donor in good health (CMV status not recorded). Some clones in this sample may be carry-over from other donors' samples. DNA for the CDR3: TGTGCCAGCAGTTCAAGACTCCTGAGCTCCTATAATTCACCCCTCCACTTT. This encodes CASSSRLLSSYNSPLHF. The full variable domain, in which reference TRBV28 and TRBJ1-6 provide the parts outside the CDR3, is DVKVTQSSRYLVKRTGEKVFLECVQDMDHENMFWYRQDPGLGLRLIYFSYDVKMKEKGDIPEGYSVSREKKERFSLILESASTNQTSMYLCASSSRLLSSYNSPLHFGNGTRLTVT.